The 29 T cell receptor beta chains presented below share a single source sample, sequenced in a study of blood T cells in healthy people across ages. Alongside a J-beta primer mix, a sample-barcoded 5' primer served in a second PCR lasting roughly 7 to 12 cycles. From the 5' RACE reads, TCRdb called clonotypes with MiXCR, one entry per CDR3 protein. The data contain about 1,500,000 distinct CDR3 sequences, about 40% of them seen just once; the ten biggest clones take up under 8%. Sequencing was performed on blood. These receptor sequences come from a woman aged 18-29 years in good health.

This chain uses TRBV11-2 with TRBJ2-5, with 10 bases identical to TRBD2. CDR1 and CDR2 from the germline V gene are SGHAT and FQNNGV. The CDR3 consists of 14 residues. Germline trimming cut 5 bases from V and 13 bases from J; bases unmatched to any gene: 13. The CDR3 sequence is CASSHHTSGAAPYF. The DNA for the CDR3 is TGTGCCAGCAGCCACCATACTAGCGGGGCCGCTCCGTACTTC.

Only a few counts were recorded for this clonotype. This chain links TRBV3-1 with TRBJ2-4; D not resolved. The CDR3 runs 13 residues. With 1 base removed from V and 4 bases from J, the gap between germline ends came to 5 bases. CDR1 is LGHDT and CDR2 is YNNKEL in the germline V gene (reference sequence). The CDR3 DNA is TGTGCCAGCAGCCAAGCGAGGAAAAACATTCAGTACTTC. Its translation: CASSQARKNIQYF.

This clonotype was observed a handful of times. V is TRBV12-3 or TRBV12-4 and J is TRBJ2-1, with TRBD2 as a possible D gene (5 bases). V lost 3 bases, J lost 6 bases, and 21 bases lay in between. CDR3 length: 17 amino acids. The CDR3 region is CASSFRQQRFGGNEQFF. CDR3 sequence (DNA): TGTGCCAGCAGTTTTCGCCAGCAGAGATTCGGAGGCAATGAGCAGTTCTTC.

The CDR3 DNA follows: TGTGCCAGCAGCCAAATGGGGGGGCGGGATTCACCCCTCCACTTT. Protein product: CASSQMGGRDSPLHF. The rearrangement uses TRBV3-1 and TRBJ1-6; maybe TRBD1 (6 bases). Per the germline V gene, CDR1 is LGHDT and CDR2 is YNNKEL (reference sequence). The V end was cut by 2 bases, the J end by 8 bases, with 13 bases between. CDR3 size: 15 residues.

The genes are TRBV20-1 and TRBJ1-6, with 12 bases lining up with TRBD1. J gave up 7 bases and V 6 bases, and 10 bases lay outside the gene matches. The germline V gene encodes CDR1 DFQATT and CDR2 SNEGSKA (reference sequence). This CDR3 region has 16 residues. CDR3 nucleotides: TGCAGTGCCCAACCGGGACAGGGGGCAAAGAATTCACCCCTCCACTTT. Protein: CSAQPGQGAKNSPLHF.

In its sample, this clonotype was seen a few times. The genes are TRBV13 and TRBJ1-1; 9 nucleotides line up with TRBD1. Germline CDR1 reads PRHDT; CDR2 reads FYEKMQ (reference sequence). V lost 5 bases and J lost 3; bases outside the gene matches: 7. This CDR3 contains 15 residues. The DNA of the CDR3 is TGTGCCAGCAGCCATCAGGACAGGGGTGACACTGAAGCTTTCTTT. It yields the protein CASSHQDRGDTEAFF. The complete variable domain, with remaining parts taken from reference TRBV13 and TRBJ1-1, reads AAGVIQSPRHLIKEKRETATLKCYPIPRHDTVYWYQQGPGQDPQFLISFYEKMQSDKGSIPDRFSAQQFSDYHSELNMSSLELGDSALYFCASSHQDRGDTEAFFGQGTRLTVV.

The gene calls are TRBV20-1 and TRBJ1-2; D uncertain. CDR3 length: 16 residues. Trimming stripped 5 bases from V and 6 bases from J, with 25 bases between. Germline lookup yields CDR1 DFQATT and CDR2 SNEGSKA (reference sequence). CDR3: CSAFLPPGEGSDGYTF. CDR3 DNA: TGCAGTGCTTTCCTTCCTCCGGGAGAGGGCAGCGATGGCTACACCTTC.

The chain combines TRBV20-1 with TRBJ2-3; D is undetermined. Germline values: CDR1 DFQATT, CDR2 SNEGSKA (reference sequence). The CDR3 runs to 16 residues. Trimming pared 1 base from V and 4 bases from J, leaving 18 bases between. The CDR3 nucleotides are TGCAGTGCTAGAGGGCAAGTAACTTTTACCGCAGATACGCAGTATTTT. Protein product: CSARGQVTFTADTQYF.

This clonotype has at least ten counts. V gene TRBV7-2 combines with J gene TRBJ1-4; 7 bases map to TRBD1. Germline V gene sequence: CDR1 SGHTA, CDR2 FQGNSA. Losses at the gene ends were 5 bases for V and 7 bases for J; bases not matched to a gene: 4. The CDR3 covers 13 residues. The CDR3 DNA reads as TGTGCCAGCAGCCCGACAGGGTCTGAAAAACTGTTTTTT. It yields the protein CASSPTGSEKLFF.

V and J are TRBV4-1 and TRBJ2-1, with TRBD2 matching over 10 bases. Germline-derived CDR1 and CDR2 are MGHRA and YSYEKL. V dropped 4 bases and J dropped 5; count of bases not matched to a gene: 8. This CDR3 region has 16 residues. The chain's CDR3 is CASSPKLAGTHNEQFF. CDR3 nucleotide sequence: TGCGCCAGCAGCCCAAAACTAGCGGGAACCCACAATGAGCAGTTCTTC.

V and J are TRBV20-1 and TRBJ1-2; 7 positions agree with TRBD1. The V gene's germline CDR1 is DFQATT and CDR2 SNEGSKA (reference sequence). J lost 7 bases, V lost 3 bases, and 35 bases had no gene match. This CDR3 region has 22 residues. The CDR3 DNA follows: TGCAGTGCTAGCCTTAGAGGGACCCCGGGTAGGGCCGAGGACAGGCTGAGGGGTGGCTACACCTTC. Translation gives CSASLRGTPGRAEDRLRGGYTF.

The rearrangement uses TRBV20-1 and TRBJ1-2, with D maybe TRBD1 (5 bases). From germline, CDR1 is DFQATT and CDR2 SNEGSKA (reference sequence). Trimming stripped 5 bases from V and 7 bases from J, with 17 bases between. The length of the CDR3 is 13 residues. The CDR3 nucleotides read TGCAGTGCTCCCCCTCCAGGGCGCGTTGGCTACACCTTC. The encoded protein is CSAPPPGRVGYTF.

In its sample, this clonotype was seen many times. This chain links TRBV27 with TRBJ2-1; 11 bases are shared with TRBD1. CDR3 length: 17 amino acids. With V trimmed by 6 bases and J by 0 bases, 7 bases remained unmatched. Per germline, CDR1 MNHEY and CDR2 SMNVEV (reference sequence). Here the CDR3 reads CASRGQGGRSSYNEQFF. In DNA, the CDR3 is TGTGCCAGCAGGGGACAGGGGGGGAGGAGCTCCTACAATGAGCAGTTCTTC.

This clonotype was counted many times. The chain employs TRBV15 and TRBJ2-1; perhaps TRBD2 as D (5 bases). Germline lookup yields CDR1 LNHNV and CDR2 YYDKDF (reference sequence). The CDR3 has 13 residues. V was trimmed by 3 bases and J by 9 bases, leaving 12 bases between them. CDR3 DNA sequence: TGTGCCACCAGCAGGGACTCCCTCAGTGAGCAGTTCTTC. Amino acids: CATSRDSLSEQFF.

There are a few counts of this clonotype. The chain joins TRBV6-1 to TRBJ2-1; D is perhaps TRBD2 (6 bases). Trimming removed 3 bases from V and 7 bases from J, with 10 bases in between. In germline, CDR1 is MNHNS, CDR2 SASEGT. The CDR3 has 13 residues. CDR3 amino acids: CASSDRGKNEQFF. The CDR3 DNA reads TGTGCCAGCAGTGACCGGGGGAAGAATGAGCAGTTCTTC.

This clonotype was picked up a small number of times. This sequence joins TRBV5-1 and TRBJ2-3; 7 bases are a match to TRBD1. Trimming took 4 bases from V and 8 from J; bases not matched to a gene: 10. CDR3 size: 14 residues. The germline V gene encodes CDR1 SGHRS and CDR2 YFSETQ. CDR3 nucleotide sequence: TGCGCCAGCAGCCCCGACAGGGTTCTAGGTACGCAGTATTTT. Encoded protein: CASSPDRVLGTQYF.

The chain employs TRBV10-1 and TRBJ2-3; 8 nucleotides match TRBD2. Germline-derived CDR1 and CDR2 are WNHNN and SYGVQD (reference sequence). V was clipped by 2 bases and J by 3 bases; unmatched bases: 7. CDR3 size: 16 residues. CDR3 DNA: TGCGCCAGCAGTGAGGGGGCTGCGGGGGGAACAGATACGCAGTATTTT. Translation gives CASSEGAAGGTDTQYF.

The CDR3 DNA sequence: TGCAGTGCTAGAGCCATGCTCCCGGAGACTAGCGGGGGAAGCTCCTACGAGCAGTACTTC. Translation: CSARAMLPETSGGSSYEQYF. The rearrangement uses TRBV20-1 and TRBJ2-7, with 12 bases fitting TRBD2. Germline CDR1 DFQATT, CDR2 SNEGSKA (reference sequence). Trimming took 1 base from V and 0 from J; bases not matched to a gene: 16. The CDR3 spans 20 residues.

This clonotype occurred a few times. V and J are TRBV7-9 and TRBJ2-7; D perhaps matches TRBD1 (6 bases). This CDR3 is built from 14 residues. Germline V lookup: CDR1 SEHNR, CDR2 FQNEAQ (reference sequence). V was cut by 8 bases and J by 4 bases, with 18 bases left in between. CDR3 amino acids: CASGDTRGYYEQYF. In DNA form, the CDR3 reads TGTGCCAGCGGTGATACCAGGGGTTATTACGAGCAGTACTTC. The full variable domain, rest sourced from reference TRBV7-9 and TRBJ2-7, is DTGVSQNPRHKITKRGQNVTFRCDPISEHNRLYWYRQTLGQGPEFLTYFQNEAQLEKSRLLSDRFSAERPKGSFSTLEIQRTEQGDSAMYLCASGDTRGYYEQYFGPGTRLTVT.

The chain recombines TRBV20-1 with TRBJ2-5; the D call may be TRBD1 or TRBD2 (5 bases each). CDR1 is DFQATT, CDR2 SNEGSKA, per germline (reference sequence). CDR3 size: 14 residues. Trimming took off 2 bases at V and 11 bases at J, with 21 bases between the two ends. The chain's CDR3 is CSARQAGLRWEQYF. Written as DNA, the CDR3 is TGCAGTGCTAGACAGGCAGGGTTGCGTTGGGAGCAGTACTTC.

DNA of the CDR3: TGCAGCGTCGGGACAGGTATCAACTATGGCTACACCTTC. The encoded protein is CSVGTGINYGYTF. V usage is TRBV29-1 and J usage is TRBJ1-2; 8 bases agree with TRBD1. In germline, CDR1 is SQVTM, CDR2 ANQGSEA. The trim removed 6 bases at V and 2 bases at J, leaving 5 bases unmatched. CDR3 size: 13 residues.

This chain uses TRBV24-1 with TRBJ2-1; perhaps TRBD2 as D (7 bases). The CDR3 contains 17 residues. V gave up 1 base and J gave up 0 bases, with 12 bases separating them. CDR1 and CDR2 (germline): KGHDR, SFDVKD. CDR3 region: CATSDLSGGDSYNEQFF. Here the CDR3 DNA reads TGTGCCACCAGTGATTTATCGGGGGGCGACTCCTACAATGAGCAGTTCTTC.

This chain's CDR3 is CSGGQMNTEAFF. The CDR3 DNA follows: TGCAGCGGGGGACAGATGAACACTGAAGCTTTCTTT. This rearrangement joins TRBV29-1 to TRBJ1-1, with TRBD1 matching over 7 bases. The CDR3 totals 12 residues. V gave up 7 bases and J gave up 0 bases; unmatched junction bases: 2. Looked up from germline, CDR1 is SQVTM and CDR2 is ANQGSEA.

This chain joins TRBV6-1 and TRBJ2-1; 16 nucleotides agree with TRBD2. The V gene end was trimmed by 11 bases and the J gene end by 15 bases; junction bases not matched to a gene: 13. From germline, CDR1 is MNHNS and CDR2 SASEGT. The CDR3 totals 14 residues. CDR3 nucleotide sequence: TGTGCCGGGGTGTCCTCCGGGACTAGCGGGAGGGGGTTCTTC. Amino acids: CAGVSSGTSGRGFF.

The chain combines TRBV9 with TRBJ2-1; 10 positions match TRBD2. The CDR3 is 15 residues long. Looked up from germline, CDR1 is SGDLS and CDR2 is YYNGEE. V trimming: 7 bases; J trimming: 8 bases; junction bases outside the gene matches: 12. CDR3 region: CASSPRLAGVYEQFF. CDR3 coding DNA: TGTGCCAGCTCCCCGCGGCTAGCGGGAGTCTATGAGCAGTTCTTC.

The V gene is TRBV20-1, the J gene TRBJ2-7; D may correspond to TRBD1 or TRBD2 (5 bases each). V shed 0 bases and J shed 2 bases, with 14 bases lying between them. Germline lookup yields CDR1 DFQATT and CDR2 SNEGSKA (reference sequence). The CDR3 is 15 amino acids. The CDR3, as DNA: TGCAGTGCTAGAGATTGGCCGGGGCCTACCTACGAGCAGTACTTC. Translated, it gives CSARDWPGPTYEQYF.

This clonotype was seen only a few times. V gene TRBV7-2 combines with J gene TRBJ2-1; 9 bases agree with TRBD2. Germline CDR1 and CDR2: SGHTA and FQGNSA. Trimming removed 5 bases from V and 7 bases from J; junction bases left unmatched: 12. This CDR3 contains 16 residues. The CDR3 is CASSPQPGLATNEQFF. CDR3 nucleotides: TGTGCCAGCAGCCCGCAACCGGGACTAGCTACTAATGAGCAGTTCTTC.

The V call is TRBV20-1, the J call TRBJ1-6; 7 positions agree with TRBD1. J lost 7 bases, V lost 6 bases, and 12 bases had no gene match. This CDR3 is 15 amino acids long. Germline lookup yields CDR1 DFQATT and CDR2 SNEGSKA (reference sequence). This CDR3 reads CSAADFRGSNSPLHF. The CDR3 bases are TGCAGTGCGGCGGACTTCAGGGGGTCAAATTCACCCCTCCACTTT.

This clonotype came up many times. The gene calls are TRBV6-1 and TRBJ2-7, with D maybe TRBD2 (5 bases). Germline V CDR1 and CDR2: MNHNS, SASEGT. Trimming stripped 8 bases from V and 0 bases from J, with 8 bases between. CDR3 length: 12 residues. CDR3: CASSEVSYEQYF. The CDR3 nucleotides are TGTGCCAGCTCGGAGGTCTCCTACGAGCAGTACTTC.